The entry that follows covers one T cell receptor beta chain sequence. This clonotype was counted at least ten times. What antigen it recognizes has not been identified. Qualities for individual bases were not recorded, and no much larger clone is one base off. The data are from a study of T-cell reconstitution after alpha-beta-depleted transplantation in children (dated by TCRdb to about 2016). Concerning the study at large: Using TCR repertoire profiling, the study followed T-cell immune reconstitution in a quantitative way in children after TCRalphabeta/CD19-depleted allogeneic hematopoietic cell transplantation.

Broad study findings and their caveats: In some patients, high TCRbeta diversity at day 60 was attributed to recipient T cells and intrathymic progenitors that had survived conditioning. About two months after transplant, the apparently early recovery of alphabetaT-cell counts reportedly depended on just several hundred clones that had expanded rapidly and came from non-depleted graft cells. The frequencies of hyperexpanded clones fell over the following months, and after one year, T-cell counts and TCRbeta diversity were mostly attributed to newly produced T cells.

The library was obtained by PCR. The sample was run on an Illumina HiSeq 2500. To normalize quantification of the TCRbeta repertoire, the TCR libraries were built with molecular barcoding that relied on unique molecular identifiers. TCRdb handled the public reads itself, with Q25 trimming in fastp and clone calling in MiXCR, and kept productive beta chains. One record per CDR3 amino acid sequence lists the most common genes and DNA. In this sample the table shows 180,000 or so distinct CDR3 sequences, about 6% of which occur a single time. Approximately 4.1% of the sample is taken by the ten largest. Read against the paper, the sample's treatment or condition label means: allogeneic hematopoietic cell transplantation with graft depleted of TCRalphabeta T cells and CD19 B cells. TCRalphabeta/CD19-depleted allogeneic hematopoietic cell grafts were given to the transplant recipients, all of whom were children.

The germline V gene yields SGHTA for CDR1 and FQGNSA for CDR2. V loses 5 bases at its end and J loses 4 bases; junction bases beyond the gene matches: 7. CDR3 length: 16 amino acids, cysteine to phenylalanine. Only the CDR3 region is kept as DNA, spanning 48 bases read in frame from base 1. Recombination linked TRBV7-2 to TRBJ2-7; TRBD2 fits 14 bases in the junction. This clonotype originated in a girl younger than two with combined immunodeficiency, due to receive a stem cell transplant. The source material was PBMCs, sampled before TCRalphabeta/CD19-depleted stem cell transplant. The nucleotide sequence is TGTGCCAGCAGCACAGGACTAGCGGGGGGCGGTTACGAGCAGTACTTC. Translated, this is CASSTGLAGGGYEQYF.